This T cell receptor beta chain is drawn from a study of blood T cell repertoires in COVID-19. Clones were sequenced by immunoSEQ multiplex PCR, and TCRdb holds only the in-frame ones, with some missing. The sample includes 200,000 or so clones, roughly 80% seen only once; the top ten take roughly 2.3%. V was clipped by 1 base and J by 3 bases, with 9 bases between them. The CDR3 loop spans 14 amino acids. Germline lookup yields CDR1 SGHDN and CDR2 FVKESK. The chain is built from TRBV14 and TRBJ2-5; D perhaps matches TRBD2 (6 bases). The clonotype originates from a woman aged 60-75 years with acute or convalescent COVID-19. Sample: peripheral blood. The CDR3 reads CASSQVPGEETQYF. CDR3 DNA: TGTGCCAGCAGCCAAGTCCCGGGGGAAGAGACCCAGTACTTC. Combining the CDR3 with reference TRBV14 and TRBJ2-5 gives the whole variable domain EAGVTQFPSHSVIEKGQTVTLRCDPISGHDNLYWYRRVMGKEIKFLLHFVKESKQDESGMPNNRFLAERTGGTYSTLKVQPAELEDSGVYFCASSQVPGEETQYFGPGTRLLVL.